Listed here are 24 T cell receptor beta chains from one sample, sequenced in a study of siplizumab effects on memory and regulatory T cells. Data came from immunoSEQ multiplex PCR; TCRdb stores just in-frame clones and leaves some out. The sample lists some 100,000 clones, roughly 94% occurring once. The sample taken for sequencing was non-Treg CD4+ T cells sorted from blood. These receptors originate from a human donor in good health.

For this clone: The sample holds other DNA sequences that translate to the same CDR3. The gene calls are TRBV27 and TRBJ2-3; 11 positions match TRBD2. Germline CDR1 MNHEY, CDR2 SMNVEV (reference sequence). The CDR3 covers 15 residues. Unmatched junction bases numbered 5, after V lost 3 bases and J lost 6 bases. For the CDR3, the DNA is TGTGCCAGCAGTTTTAGCGGGAGGGCGGGGGATACGCAGTATTTT. Amino acids: CASSFSGRAGDTQYF.

The chain employs TRBV18 and TRBJ2-1, with 8 bases aligning to TRBD2. The CDR3 runs 15 residues. Trimming cost V 3 bases and J 7 bases; bases outside gene matches: 8. The germline V gene has CDR1 KGHSH and CDR2 LQKENI. Here the CDR3 DNA reads TGTGCCAGCTCACCCTCCGGGACTAGTAGGAATGAGCAGTTCTTC. It codes for CASSPSGTSRNEQFF.

The chain carries TRBV5-4 and TRBJ2-3; no clear D. Germline-derived CDR1 and CDR2 are SGHNT and YYREEE (reference sequence). The CDR3 sequence is 15 residues long. The V gene lost 4 bases and the J gene lost 2 bases, with 14 bases spanning the gap. The CDR3 protein is CASSPDELVTDTQYF. The CDR3 region has the DNA TGTGCCAGCAGCCCGGACGAGCTGGTCACAGATACGCAGTATTTT.

The chain couples TRBV15 to TRBJ2-7; D is perhaps TRBD1 (5 bases). Trimming left V 2 bases short and J 3 bases short, with 17 bases between. The CDR3 is 16 amino acids. Per the germline V gene, CDR1 is LNHNV and CDR2 is YYDKDF (reference sequence). The CDR3 spells CATSRPLQGRNYEQYF. The DNA of the CDR3 is TGTGCCACCAGCAGACCACTCCAGGGTAGGAACTACGAGCAGTACTTC.

The chain couples TRBV7-2 to TRBJ2-7; 8 positions match TRBD2. The CDR3 totals 14 residues. Germline values: CDR1 SGHTA, CDR2 FQGNSA. V was pared by 2 bases and J by 2 bases, with 2 bases of the junction left unmatched. The CDR3 loop is CASSLTSGTYEQYF. The CDR3 DNA reads TGTGCCAGCAGCTTAACTAGCGGTACCTACGAGCAGTACTTC.

This sequence joins TRBV30 and TRBJ1-2, with D possibly TRBD1 on 5 matching bases. This CDR3 comprises 15 residues. V lost 0 bases and J 5 bases, leaving 16 bases between the germline ends. Germline V lookup: CDR1 GTSNPN, CDR2 SVGIG (reference sequence). The CDR3 sequence: CAWSVGPGNHYGYTF. The CDR3 DNA sequence: TGTGCCTGGAGTGTAGGGCCAGGGAACCATTATGGCTACACCTTC.

V usage is TRBV6-5 and J usage is TRBJ2-7; a weak D match, TRBD1 (5 bases). CDR1 is MNHEY, CDR2 SVGAGI, per germline. This CDR3 is 14 amino acids long. V lost 4 bases, J lost 2 bases, and 12 bases lay in between. CDR3 protein: CASSSHRQTYEQYF. CDR3 nucleotide sequence: TGTGCCAGCAGTTCCCACAGACAGACCTACGAGCAGTACTTC.

The chain recombines TRBV5-6 with TRBJ2-5; D may match TRBD1 or TRBD2 (6 bases each). The CDR3 totals 13 residues. V was cut by 1 base and J by 7 bases, with 11 bases left in between. Germline assignment: CDR1 SGHDT and CDR2 YYEEEE. CDR3 region: CASSLTGAWTQYF. CDR3 in DNA: TGTGCCAGCAGCTTGACGGGGGCGTGGACCCAGTACTTC. The full variable domain, in which reference TRBV5-6 and TRBJ2-5 provide the parts outside the CDR3, is DAGVTQSPTHLIKTRGQQVTLRCSPKSGHDTVSWYQQALGQGPQFIFQYYEEEERQRGNFPDRFSGHQFPNYSSELNVNALLLGDSALYLCASSLTGAWTQYFGPGTRLLVL.

The J gene is TRBJ2-1, the V gene TRBV11-1; no firm D call. Germline values: CDR1 SGHAT, CDR2 FQDESV (reference sequence). Between the trimmed V and J ends, which lost 2 bases and 9 bases, there was a span of 8 bases. The CDR3 covers 12 residues. CDR3 protein: CASSLKSGEQFF. In DNA, the CDR3 is TGTGCCAGCAGCTTAAAGTCGGGTGAGCAGTTCTTC.

The chain links TRBV5-1 to TRBJ2-5, with 8 bases matching TRBD1. The CDR3 has 15 residues. CDR1 is SGHRS, CDR2 YFSETQ, per germline. The junction had 10 bases not matched to a gene; V was cut back by 4 bases and J by 5 bases. In DNA form, the CDR3 reads TGCGCCAGCAGCAAACAGGACAGGGAACGGGAGACCCAGTACTTC. Amino acid sequence: CASSKQDRERETQYF.

This chain links TRBV11-2 with TRBJ2-1, with TRBD2 matching 14 bases. The CDR3 length is 18 residues. The germline gives CDR1 SGHAT, CDR2 FQNNGV. V dropped 5 bases and J dropped 4; count of bases not matched to a gene: 10. CDR3 protein: CASSRGLAGGYPYNEQFF. The CDR3 nucleotides are TGTGCCAGCAGCCGAGGACTAGCGGGAGGCTACCCTTACAATGAGCAGTTCTTC.

The chain has TRBV18 and TRBJ1-2, with D hard to call. The germline V gene encodes CDR1 KGHSH and CDR2 LQKENI. Trimming left V 1 base short and J 7 bases short, with 16 bases between. The CDR3 spans 15 residues. The CDR3 spells CASSPRRGGVGGYTF. CDR3 DNA sequence: TGTGCCAGCTCACCACGGAGAGGTGGGGTAGGTGGCTACACCTTC.

The chain combines TRBV18 with TRBJ2-3; TRBD2 matches at 9 bases. J gave up 1 base and V 1 base, and 6 bases lay outside the gene matches. The CDR3 has 17 residues. Germline CDR1 and CDR2: KGHSH and LQKENI. The CDR3 spells CASSPLNSGGRTDTQYF. CDR3 nucleotides: TGTGCCAGCTCACCACTTAATAGCGGGGGACGCACAGATACGCAGTATTTT.

The rearrangement joins TRBV9 to TRBJ1-2, with TRBD1 as a possible D gene (5 bases). V was shortened by 2 bases and J by 7 bases, with 15 bases between the two germline ends. The germline V gene has CDR1 SGDLS and CDR2 YYNGEE. CDR3 size: 14 residues. The CDR3, as DNA: TGTGCCAGCAGCGTCAATCAGGGTTTTGGTGGCTACACCTTC. Translation: CASSVNQGFGGYTF.

In DNA, the CDR3 is TGTGCCAGCAGCCCCCAGAGGACTAATTTTGAGCAGTACTTC. Translation: CASSPQRTNFEQYF. The J gene is TRBJ2-7, the V gene TRBV28, with a tentative D call TRBD2 (6 bases). Trimming cost V 6 bases and J 7 bases, with 19 bases left between them. Germline V gene lookup returns CDR1 MDHEN and CDR2 SYDVKM. The CDR3 is 14 amino acids.

The V gene is TRBV11-2, the J gene TRBJ1-6; D ambiguous. CDR1 and CDR2 (germline): SGHAT, FQNNGV. The V and J ends lost 5 bases and 10 bases respectively, with 15 bases between them. The CDR3 covers 14 residues. The CDR3 region is CASSRSGFISPLHF. DNA of the CDR3: TGTGCCAGCAGCCGCTCCGGGTTTATCTCACCCCTCCACTTT.

The genes are TRBV14 and TRBJ2-5; the D is unclear. V was clipped by 2 bases and J by 0 bases, with 1 base between them. CDR1 and CDR2 from the germline V gene are SGHDN and FVKESK. There are 12 residues in the CDR3. CDR3 amino acids: CASSQNQETQYF. CDR3 DNA sequence: TGTGCCAGCAGCCAAAACCAAGAGACCCAGTACTTC.

The chain uses TRBV2 and TRBJ2-4; 10 nucleotides align to TRBD1. Looked up from germline, CDR1 is SNHLY and CDR2 is FYNNEI. The ends lost 5 bases at V and 0 bases at J; junction bases unmatched: 1. The CDR3 extends over 15 amino acids. CDR3 in DNA: TGTGCCAGCAGTCGACAGGGGGCAGCCAAAAACATTCAGTACTTC. This gives the protein CASSRQGAAKNIQYF.

CDR3 sequence reads: CASSGAGGARTEAFF. CDR3 coding DNA: TGTGCCAGTAGTGGGGCAGGGGGCGCGAGGACTGAAGCTTTCTTT. J is TRBJ1-1 and V is TRBV19; 8 bases agree with TRBD1. CDR1 is LNHDA, CDR2 SQIVND, per germline (reference sequence). The CDR3 extends over 15 amino acids. V gave up 5 bases and J gave up 5 bases; unmatched junction bases: 10.

The V call is TRBV6-5, the J call TRBJ1-5; a possible D gene is TRBD1 (5 bases). The CDR3 runs to 15 residues. V lost 6 bases to trimming and J lost 1 base, with 13 bases between them. The V gene's germline CDR1 is MNHEY and CDR2 SVGAGI. The CDR3 reads CASRPDRKSNQPQHF. Written as DNA, the CDR3 is TGTGCCAGCAGACCCGACAGAAAGAGCAATCAGCCCCAGCATTTT.

The genes are TRBV5-1 and TRBJ2-2; possibly TRBD1 or TRBD2 for D (5 bases each). Germline lookup yields CDR1 SGHRS and CDR2 YFSETQ. The CDR3 is 15 residues long. The V end was cut by 2 bases, the J end by 5 bases, with 13 bases between. This CDR3 is CASSFEGPGTGELFF. Written as DNA, the CDR3 is TGCGCCAGCAGCTTTGAGGGACCGGGGACCGGGGAGCTGTTTTTT.

The chain links TRBV10-3 to TRBJ1-3; weak D call: TRBD1 (5 bases). Germline CDR1 is ENHRY and CDR2 is SYGVKD. The V gene lost 10 bases and the J gene lost 0 bases, with 16 bases spanning the gap. The CDR3 is made up of 15 amino acids. CDR3 sequence: CATGGGQHSGNTIYF. Written as DNA, the CDR3 is TGTGCCACCGGGGGGGGTCAGCACTCTGGAAACACCATATATTTT.

The chain has TRBV7-6 and TRBJ2-7; D assignment may be TRBD1 or TRBD2 (5 bases each). There are 15 residues in the CDR3. The V gene lost 5 bases and the J gene lost 3 bases, with 17 bases spanning the gap. Germline lookup yields CDR1 SGHVS and CDR2 FNYEAQ. CDR3 sequence reads: CASSTQAWGRYEQYF. The CDR3 DNA follows: TGTGCCAGCAGCACTCAGGCTTGGGGACGCTACGAGCAGTACTTC.

Only one count was recorded for this clone. The chain carries TRBV11-2 and TRBJ2-1; the match to TRBD2 covers 7 bases. The V and J ends lost 5 bases and 7 bases, in that order; junction bases with no gene match: 17. The CDR3 sequence is 17 residues long. The germline V gene encodes CDR1 SGHAT and CDR2 FQNNGV. CDR3 coding DNA: TGTGCCAGCAGCCAGATCGGGCGGGAGCGCCCCTGGAATGAGCAGTTCTTC. Its protein is CASSQIGRERPWNEQFF.